This T cell receptor beta chain was found in a study of blood T cells in healthy people across ages. This clonotype has a count of ten or more. Sample-barcoded 5' priming and a J-beta primer mix drove a second PCR of about 6 to 12 cycles. A tag from a template-switch adaptor with 12 random nucleotides marked each cDNA molecule. TCRdb re-analysed the 5' RACE reads in MiXCR, keeping a single row per CDR3 protein. The sample holds approximately 900,000 distinct CDR3 sequences, around 29% seen once. CDR1 and CDR2 from the germline V gene are MNHNS and SASEGT. CDR3 length: 14 amino acids. The ends lost 0 bases at V and 14 bases at J; junction bases unmatched: 6. This same sample was also taken into another study, of T cells of mothers and their children. As that report states: Reads recorded for TCR beta CDR3 numbered over 10 million per mother and approximately 2.9 million per child.

The sequenced sample consisted of blood. This rearrangement joins TRBV6-1 to TRBJ2-3, with 12 bases lining up with TRBD2. The clonotype comes from a woman aged 40 to 49 in good health. The CDR3, as DNA: TGTGCCAGCAGTGAAGCGACAACTAGCGGGGGGCGGTATTTT. Protein sequence: CASSEATTSGGRYF.